Reported below is one TCR beta chain. Its cognate antigen is unknown. This specimen belongs to a study of T-cell memory formation after mild COVID-19. Study-wide background: TCR clusters showed largely donor specificity. Study observations and caveats: Pre-infection memory already had some responding clones, implying cross-reactive memory joined.

This CDR3 has 14 amino acids. V lost 2 bases to trimming and J lost 1 base, with 8 bases between them. TCRdb called the 5' RACE reads again in MiXCR, with one record for every CDR3 protein. The table has around 80,000 distinct CDR3 sequences, 11% to 15% seen once. V and J are TRBV12-3 or TRBV12-4 and TRBJ2-5; D possibly corresponds to TRBD1 (5 bases). The material sequenced was PBMCs or a T cell subset sorted from them (not recorded which). This TCR came from an adult woman who had mild COVID-19 (a few samples of this study predate the infection). Cell type and time point are not known. The CDR3 region has the DNA TGTGCCAGCAGTTTATACGACAGCCAAGAGACCCAGTACTTC. Its translation: CASSLYDSQETQYF.